The clone carrying this T cell receptor beta chain has at least ten counts. The target antigen is unknown. The sample is drawn from a study of T cells in Graves' hyperthyroidism and ophthalmopathy. Study findings and constraints: The blood repertoire included most of the expanded thyroid clonotypes above 0.001.

The CDR3 regions of TCR beta were amplified from RNA transcripts. In the first-round RT-PCR of the TCR CDR3, the HTBI primer set was used. TCRdb ran MiXCR on the multiplex PCR reads and lists one entry per CDR3 protein. The table has fewer than 550,000 distinct CDR3 sequences, less than 25% seen once. In germline, CDR1 is SGHTA, CDR2 FQGNSA. J gave up 6 bases and V 5 bases, and 4 bases lay outside the gene matches. The length of the CDR3 is 13 residues. Out of over 9 ml of fresh peripheral blood came the PBMCs. The chain has TRBV7-2 and TRBJ2-7; TRBD1 aligns across 10 bases. This clonotype was obtained from a woman in her 30s with Graves' ophthalmopathy. The sequencing input was blood. CDR3 in DNA: TGTGCCAGCAGCAGACAGGGGGCTATCGAGCAGTACTTC. This sequence encodes CASSRQGAIEQYF.